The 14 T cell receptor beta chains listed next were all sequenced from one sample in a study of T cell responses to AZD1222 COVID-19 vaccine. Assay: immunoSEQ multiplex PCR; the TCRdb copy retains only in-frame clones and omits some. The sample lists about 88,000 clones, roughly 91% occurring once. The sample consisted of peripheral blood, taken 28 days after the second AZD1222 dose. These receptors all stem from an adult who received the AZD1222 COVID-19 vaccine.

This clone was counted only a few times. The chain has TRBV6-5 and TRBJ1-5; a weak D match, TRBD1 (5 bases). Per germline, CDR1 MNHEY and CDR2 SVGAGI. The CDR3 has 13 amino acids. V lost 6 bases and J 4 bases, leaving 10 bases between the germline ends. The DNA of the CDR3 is TGTGCCAGCAGATCGACAGCTAATCAGCCCCAGCATTTT. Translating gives CASRSTANQPQHF.

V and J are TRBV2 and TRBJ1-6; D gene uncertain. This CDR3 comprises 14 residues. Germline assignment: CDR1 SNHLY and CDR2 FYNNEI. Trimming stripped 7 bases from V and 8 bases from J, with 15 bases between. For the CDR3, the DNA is TGTGCCAGCACGCCGACAAGAACGGATTCACCCCTCCACTTT. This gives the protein CASTPTRTDSPLHF. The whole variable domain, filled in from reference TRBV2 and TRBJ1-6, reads EPEVTQTPSHQVTQMGQEVILRCVPISNHLYFYWYRQILGQKVEFLVSFYNNEISEKSEIFDDQFSVERPDGSNFTLKIRSTKLEDSAMYFCASTPTRTDSPLHFGNGTRLTVT.

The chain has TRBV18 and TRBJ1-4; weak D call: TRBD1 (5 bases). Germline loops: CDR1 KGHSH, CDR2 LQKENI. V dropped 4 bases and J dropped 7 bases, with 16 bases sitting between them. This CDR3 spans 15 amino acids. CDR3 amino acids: CASSQSGPKGEKLFF. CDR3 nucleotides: TGTGCCAGCTCACAGTCAGGGCCGAAGGGTGAAAAACTGTTTTTT.

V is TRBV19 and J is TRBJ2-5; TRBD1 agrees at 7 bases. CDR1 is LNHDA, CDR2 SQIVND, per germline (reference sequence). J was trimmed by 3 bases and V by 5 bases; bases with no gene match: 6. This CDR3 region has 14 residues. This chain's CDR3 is CASSPLTGEETQYF. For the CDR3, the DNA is TGTGCCAGTAGTCCACTAACAGGGGAAGAGACCCAGTACTTC.

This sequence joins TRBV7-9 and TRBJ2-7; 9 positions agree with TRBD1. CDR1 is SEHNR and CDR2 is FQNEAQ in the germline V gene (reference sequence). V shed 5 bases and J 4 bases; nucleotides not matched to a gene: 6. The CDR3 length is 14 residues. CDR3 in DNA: TGTGCCAGCAGCCCCGGGACAGGGTGGTACGAGCAGTACTTC. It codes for CASSPGTGWYEQYF. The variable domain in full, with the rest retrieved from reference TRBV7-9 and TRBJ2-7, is DTGVSQNPRHKITKRGQNVTFRCDPISEHNRLYWYRQTLGQGPEFLTYFQNEAQLEKSRLLSDRFSAERPKGSFSTLEIQRTEQGDSAMYLCASSPGTGWYEQYFGPGTRLTVT.

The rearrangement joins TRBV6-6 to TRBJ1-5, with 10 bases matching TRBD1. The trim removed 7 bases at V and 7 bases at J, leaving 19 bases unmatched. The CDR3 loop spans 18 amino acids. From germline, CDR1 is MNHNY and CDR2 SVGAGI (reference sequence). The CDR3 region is CASNRNDFGTGAWQPQHF. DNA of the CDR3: TGTGCCAGCAATCGAAACGATTTCGGGACAGGGGCATGGCAGCCCCAGCATTTT.

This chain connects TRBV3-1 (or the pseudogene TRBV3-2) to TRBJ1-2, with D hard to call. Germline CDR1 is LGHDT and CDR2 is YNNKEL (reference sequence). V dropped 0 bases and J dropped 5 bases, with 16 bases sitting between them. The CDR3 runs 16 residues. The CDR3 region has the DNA TGTGCCAGCAGCCAAGATCCCTGGGGTTTTTCGTATGGCTACACCTTC. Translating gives CASSQDPWGFSYGYTF.

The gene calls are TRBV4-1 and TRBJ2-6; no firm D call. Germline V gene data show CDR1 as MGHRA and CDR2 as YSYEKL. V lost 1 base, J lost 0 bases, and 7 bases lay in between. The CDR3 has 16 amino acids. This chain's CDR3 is CASSQVQSSGANVLTF. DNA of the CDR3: TGCGCCAGCAGCCAAGTACAGAGCTCTGGGGCCAACGTCCTGACTTTC.

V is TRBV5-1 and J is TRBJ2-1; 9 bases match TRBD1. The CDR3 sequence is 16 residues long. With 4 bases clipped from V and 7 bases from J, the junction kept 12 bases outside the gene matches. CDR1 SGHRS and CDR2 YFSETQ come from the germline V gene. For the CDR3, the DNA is TGCGCCAGCAGCCCGCCCGGGACAGGGAGTTATAATGAGCAGTTCTTC. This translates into CASSPPGTGSYNEQFF.

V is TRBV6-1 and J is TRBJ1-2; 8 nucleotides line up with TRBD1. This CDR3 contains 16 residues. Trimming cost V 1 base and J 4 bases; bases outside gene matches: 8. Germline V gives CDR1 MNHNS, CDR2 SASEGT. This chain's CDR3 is CASSEGGWGQAYGYTF. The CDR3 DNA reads TGTGCCAGCAGTGAAGGGGGCTGGGGACAGGCCTATGGCTACACCTTC.

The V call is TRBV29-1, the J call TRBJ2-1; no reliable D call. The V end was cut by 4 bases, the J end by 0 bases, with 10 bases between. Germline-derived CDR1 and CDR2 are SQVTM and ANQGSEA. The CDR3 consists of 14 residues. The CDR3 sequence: CSVVSPSSYNEQFF. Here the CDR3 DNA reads TGCAGCGTTGTGAGCCCGAGCTCCTACAATGAGCAGTTCTTC.

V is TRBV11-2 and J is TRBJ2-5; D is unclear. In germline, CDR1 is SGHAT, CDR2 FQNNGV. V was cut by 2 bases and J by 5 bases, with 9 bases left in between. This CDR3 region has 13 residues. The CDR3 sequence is CASSLPSGETQYF. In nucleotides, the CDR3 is TGTGCCAGCAGCTTACCTAGTGGGGAGACCCAGTACTTC.

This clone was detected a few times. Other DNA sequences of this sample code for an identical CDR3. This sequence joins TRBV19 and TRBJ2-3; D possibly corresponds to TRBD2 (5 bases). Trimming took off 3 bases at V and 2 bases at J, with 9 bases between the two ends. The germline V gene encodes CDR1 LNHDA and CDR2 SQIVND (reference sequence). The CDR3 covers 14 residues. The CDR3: CASSIPGITDTQYF. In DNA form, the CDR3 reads TGTGCCAGTAGTATCCCGGGGATCACAGATACGCAGTATTTT.

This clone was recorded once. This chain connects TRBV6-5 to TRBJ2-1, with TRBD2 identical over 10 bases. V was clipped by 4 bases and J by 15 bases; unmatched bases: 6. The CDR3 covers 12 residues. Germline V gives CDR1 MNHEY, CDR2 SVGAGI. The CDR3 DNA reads TGTGCCAGCAGTTTAAGCGGGGGGGCCTCGTTCTTC. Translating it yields CASSLSGGASFF.